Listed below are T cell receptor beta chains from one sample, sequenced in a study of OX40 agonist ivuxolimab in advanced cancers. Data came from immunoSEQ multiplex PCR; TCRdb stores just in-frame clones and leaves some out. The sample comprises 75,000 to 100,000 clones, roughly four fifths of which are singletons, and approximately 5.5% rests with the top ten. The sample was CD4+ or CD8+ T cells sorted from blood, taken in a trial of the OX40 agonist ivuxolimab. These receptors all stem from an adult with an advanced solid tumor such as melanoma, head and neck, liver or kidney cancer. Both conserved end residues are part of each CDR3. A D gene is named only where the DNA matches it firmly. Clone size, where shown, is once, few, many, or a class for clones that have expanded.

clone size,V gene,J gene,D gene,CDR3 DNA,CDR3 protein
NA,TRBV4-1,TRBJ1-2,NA,TGCGCCAGCAGCTTACAAGATCTAGGACTCAAAGCGAGTGGCTACACCTTC,CASSLQDLGLKASGYTF
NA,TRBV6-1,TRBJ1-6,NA,TGTGCCAGCAGCGAGGACCCGAGTTCACCCCTCCACTTT,CASSEDPSSPLHF
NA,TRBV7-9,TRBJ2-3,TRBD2,TGTGCCAGCAGCCCGTTGACTAGCGGGGGGGTTGATACGCAGTATTTT,CASSPLTSGGVDTQYF
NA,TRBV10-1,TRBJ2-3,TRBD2,TGCGCCAGCGTTGGGCTAGCGGGGGCTACGCAGTATTTT,CASVGLAGATQYF
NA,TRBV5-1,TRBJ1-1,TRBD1,TGCGCCAGCAGCCGGGACAGCTTTGAAGCTTTCTTT,CASSRDSFEAFF
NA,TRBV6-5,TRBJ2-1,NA,TGTGCCAGCAACTCCCGGACGGATACCTACAATGAGCAGTTCTTC,CASNSRTDTYNEQFF
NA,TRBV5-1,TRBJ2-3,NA,TGCGCCAGCAGCATCCGAGTAGGAGATACGCAGTATTTT,CASSIRVGDTQYF
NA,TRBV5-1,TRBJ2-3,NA,TGCGCCAGCAGCTTGGACGGGGCCACAGATACGCAGTATTTT,CASSLDGATDTQYF
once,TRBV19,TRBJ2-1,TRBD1,TGTGCCAGTAGTATAAAGGCGACAGGGTCCTACAATGAGCAGTTCTTC,CASSIKATGSYNEQFF
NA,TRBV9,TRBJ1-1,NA,TGTGCCAGCACTTCGGGGGGGAGCGGCACTGAAGCTTTCTTT,CASTSGGSGTEAFF
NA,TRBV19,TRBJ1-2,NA,TGTGCCAGTAGCCGGGGACGGTTGATCGGCTATGGCTACACCTTC,CASSRGRLIGYGYTF
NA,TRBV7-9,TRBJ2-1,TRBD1,TGTGCCAGCAGCGCGAGGGGACAGGGGGCACTAGGGCTAAACAATGAGCAGTTCTTC,CASSARGQGALGLNNEQFF
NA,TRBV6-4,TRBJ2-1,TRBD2,TGTGCCAGCAGTGAGACTAGCGGGGGGTATGAGCAGTTCTTC,CASSETSGGYEQFF
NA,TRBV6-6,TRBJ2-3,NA,TGTGCCAGCAGTCTTTGGGGTGGGGGCCGTCAAGATACGCAGTATTTT,CASSLWGGGRQDTQYF
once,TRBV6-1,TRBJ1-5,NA,TGTGCCAGCTCGGGGGGGCGGAGAAAGGATCAGCCCCAGCATTTT,CASSGGRRKDQPQHF
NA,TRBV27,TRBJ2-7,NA,TGTGCCAGCAGTTTGGGGTTGGCAGCATCCTACGAGCAGTACTTC,CASSLGLAASYEQYF